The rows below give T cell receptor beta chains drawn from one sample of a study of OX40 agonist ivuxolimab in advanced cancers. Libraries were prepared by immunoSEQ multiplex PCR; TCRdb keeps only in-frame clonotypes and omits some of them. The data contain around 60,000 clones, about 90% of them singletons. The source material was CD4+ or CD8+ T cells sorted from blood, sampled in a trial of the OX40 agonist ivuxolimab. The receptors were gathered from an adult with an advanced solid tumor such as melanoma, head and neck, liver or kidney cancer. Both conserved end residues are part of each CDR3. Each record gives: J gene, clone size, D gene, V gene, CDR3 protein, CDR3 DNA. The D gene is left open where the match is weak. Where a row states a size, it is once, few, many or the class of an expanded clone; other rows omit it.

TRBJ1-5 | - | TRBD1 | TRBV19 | CASGSSISGQGAVGNQPQHF | TGTGCCAGTGGTTCCTCAATTTCGGGACAGGGGGCAGTTGGGAATCAGCCCCAGCATTTT
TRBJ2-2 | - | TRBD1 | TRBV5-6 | CASSLRQGASTGELFF | TGTGCCAGCAGCTTACGACAGGGGGCTAGTACCGGGGAGCTGTTTTTT
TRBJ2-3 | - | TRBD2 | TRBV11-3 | CASSPLAVPTDTQYF | TGTGCCAGCAGCCCCCTAGCGGTCCCCACAGATACGCAGTATTTT
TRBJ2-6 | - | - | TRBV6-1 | CASSEGAGVMWGANVLTF | TGTGCCAGCAGTGAAGGGGCAGGGGTAATGTGGGGGGCCAACGTCCTGACTTTC
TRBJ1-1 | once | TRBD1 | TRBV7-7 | CASSLGPGRGHLGTEAFF | TGTGCTAGCAGCTTAGGCCCGGGGAGGGGGCATCTGGGCACTGAAGCTTTCTTT
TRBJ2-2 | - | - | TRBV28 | CASSGDRQYTGELFF | TGTGCCAGCAGTGGTGACAGACAGTACACCGGGGAGCTGTTTTTT
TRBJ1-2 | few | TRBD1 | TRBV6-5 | CASSPDRDRGYTF | TGTGCCAGCAGCCCAGACAGGGATCGTGGCTACACCTTC
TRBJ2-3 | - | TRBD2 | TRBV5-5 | CASSLAATSGFFSTDTQYF | TGTGCCAGCAGCTTGGCCGCGACTAGCGGGTTCTTCAGCACAGATACGCAGTATTTT
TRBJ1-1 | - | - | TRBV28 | CASTRQPLNTEAFF | TGTGCCAGCACCCGACAGCCCTTGAACACTGAAGCTTTCTTT
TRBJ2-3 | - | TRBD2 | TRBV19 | CASSSGIMTSSTDTQYF | TGTGCCAGTAGTTCTGGTATCATGACTAGCTCCACAGATACGCAGTATTTT